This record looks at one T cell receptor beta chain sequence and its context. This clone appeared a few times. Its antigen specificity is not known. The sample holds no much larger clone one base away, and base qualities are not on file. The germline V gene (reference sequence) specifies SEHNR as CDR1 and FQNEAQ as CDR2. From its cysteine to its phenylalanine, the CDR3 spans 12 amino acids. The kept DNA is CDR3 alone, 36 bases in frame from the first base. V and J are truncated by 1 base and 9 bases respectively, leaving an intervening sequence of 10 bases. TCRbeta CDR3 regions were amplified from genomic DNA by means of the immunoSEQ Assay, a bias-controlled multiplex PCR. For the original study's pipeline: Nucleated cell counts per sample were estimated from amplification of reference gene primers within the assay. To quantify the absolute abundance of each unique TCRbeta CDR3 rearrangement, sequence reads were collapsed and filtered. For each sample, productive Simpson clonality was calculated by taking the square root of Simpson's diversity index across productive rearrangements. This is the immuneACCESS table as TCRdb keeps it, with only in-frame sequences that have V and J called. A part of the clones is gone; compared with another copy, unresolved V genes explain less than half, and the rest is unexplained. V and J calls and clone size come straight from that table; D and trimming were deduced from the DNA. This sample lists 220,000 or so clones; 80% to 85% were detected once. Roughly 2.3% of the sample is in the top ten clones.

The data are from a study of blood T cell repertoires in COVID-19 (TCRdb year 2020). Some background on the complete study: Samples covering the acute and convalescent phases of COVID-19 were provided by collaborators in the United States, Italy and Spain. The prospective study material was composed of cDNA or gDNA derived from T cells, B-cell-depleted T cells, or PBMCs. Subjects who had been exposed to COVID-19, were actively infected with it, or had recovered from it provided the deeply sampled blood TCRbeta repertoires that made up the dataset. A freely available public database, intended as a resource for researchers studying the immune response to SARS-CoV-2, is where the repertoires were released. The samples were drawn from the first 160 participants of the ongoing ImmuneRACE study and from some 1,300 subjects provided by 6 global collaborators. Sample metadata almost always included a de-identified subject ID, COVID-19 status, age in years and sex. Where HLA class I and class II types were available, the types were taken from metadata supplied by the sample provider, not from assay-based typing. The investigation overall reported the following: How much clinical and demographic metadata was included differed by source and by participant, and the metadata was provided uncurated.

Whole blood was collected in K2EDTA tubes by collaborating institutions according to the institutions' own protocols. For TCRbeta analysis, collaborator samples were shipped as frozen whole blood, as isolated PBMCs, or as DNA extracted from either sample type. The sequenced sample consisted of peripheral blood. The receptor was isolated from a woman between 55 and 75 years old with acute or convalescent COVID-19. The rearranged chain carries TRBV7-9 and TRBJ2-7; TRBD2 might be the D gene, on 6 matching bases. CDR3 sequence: CASSLDVGGQYF. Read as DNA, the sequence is TGTGCCAGCAGCTTAGATGTGGGGGGGCAGTACTTC.